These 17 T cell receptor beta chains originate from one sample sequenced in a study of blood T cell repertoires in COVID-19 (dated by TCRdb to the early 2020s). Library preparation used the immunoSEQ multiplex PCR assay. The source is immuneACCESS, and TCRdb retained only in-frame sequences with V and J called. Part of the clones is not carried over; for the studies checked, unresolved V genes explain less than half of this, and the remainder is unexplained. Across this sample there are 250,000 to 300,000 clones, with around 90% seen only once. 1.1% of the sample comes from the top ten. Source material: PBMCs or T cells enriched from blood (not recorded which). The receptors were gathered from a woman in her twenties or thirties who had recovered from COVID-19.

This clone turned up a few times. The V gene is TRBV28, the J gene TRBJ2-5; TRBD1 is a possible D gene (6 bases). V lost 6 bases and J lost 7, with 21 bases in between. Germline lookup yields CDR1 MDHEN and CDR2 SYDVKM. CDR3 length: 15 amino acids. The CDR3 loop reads CASSPGQLSAGTQYF. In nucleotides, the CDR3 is TGTGCCAGCAGCCCGGGACAACTGAGTGCTGGGACCCAGTACTTC.

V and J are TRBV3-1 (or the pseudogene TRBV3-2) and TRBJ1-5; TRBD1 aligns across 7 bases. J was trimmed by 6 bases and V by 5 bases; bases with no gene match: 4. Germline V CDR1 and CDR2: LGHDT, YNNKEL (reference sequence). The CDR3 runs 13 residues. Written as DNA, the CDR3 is TGTGCCAGCAGCGACAGGGTCGGTCAGCCCCAGCATTTT. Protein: CASSDRVGQPQHF.

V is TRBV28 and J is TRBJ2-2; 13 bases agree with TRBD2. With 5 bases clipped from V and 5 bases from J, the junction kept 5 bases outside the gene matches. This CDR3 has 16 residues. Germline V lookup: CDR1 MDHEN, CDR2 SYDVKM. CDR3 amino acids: CASSPLGLAGTGELFF. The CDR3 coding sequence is TGTGCCAGCAGTCCCCTGGGACTAGCGGGAACCGGGGAGCTGTTTTTT.

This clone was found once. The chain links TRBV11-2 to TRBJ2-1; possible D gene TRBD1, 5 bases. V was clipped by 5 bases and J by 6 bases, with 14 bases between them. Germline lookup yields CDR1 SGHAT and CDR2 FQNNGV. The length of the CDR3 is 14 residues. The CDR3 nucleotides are TGTGCCAGCAGCCCCCTTGCAGGGCTCAATGAGCAGTTCTTC. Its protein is CASSPLAGLNEQFF.

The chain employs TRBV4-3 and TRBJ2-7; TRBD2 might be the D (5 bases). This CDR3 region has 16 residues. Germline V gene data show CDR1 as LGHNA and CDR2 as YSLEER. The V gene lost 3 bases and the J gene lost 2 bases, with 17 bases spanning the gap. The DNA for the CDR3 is TGCGCCAGCAGCCACTCAAGGGAGATGGTCCCCTACGAGCAGTACTTC. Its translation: CASSHSREMVPYEQYF.

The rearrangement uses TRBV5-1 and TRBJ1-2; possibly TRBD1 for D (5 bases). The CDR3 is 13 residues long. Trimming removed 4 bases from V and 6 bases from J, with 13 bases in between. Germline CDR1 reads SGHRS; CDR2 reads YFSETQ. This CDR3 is CASSPQGLHGYTF. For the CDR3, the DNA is TGCGCCAGCAGCCCCCAGGGACTACATGGCTACACCTTC.

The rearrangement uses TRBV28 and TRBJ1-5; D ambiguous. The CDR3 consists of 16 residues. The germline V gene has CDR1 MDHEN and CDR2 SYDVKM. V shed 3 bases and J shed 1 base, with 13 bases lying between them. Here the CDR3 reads CASSFFSGMSNQPQHF. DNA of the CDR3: TGTGCCAGCAGTTTTTTTTCGGGGATGAGCAATCAGCCCCAGCATTTT. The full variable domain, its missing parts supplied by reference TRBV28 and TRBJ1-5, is DVKVTQSSRYLVKRTGEKVFLECVQDMDHENMFWYRQDPGLGLRLIYFSYDVKMKEKGDIPEGYSVSREKKERFSLILESASTNQTSMYLCASSFFSGMSNQPQHFGDGTRLSIL.

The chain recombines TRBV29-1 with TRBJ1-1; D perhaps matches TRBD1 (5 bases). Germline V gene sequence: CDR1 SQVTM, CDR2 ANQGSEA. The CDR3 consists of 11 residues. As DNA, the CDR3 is TGCACCGTGGGTAGGGGTACTGAAGCTTTCTTT. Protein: CTVGRGTEAFF.

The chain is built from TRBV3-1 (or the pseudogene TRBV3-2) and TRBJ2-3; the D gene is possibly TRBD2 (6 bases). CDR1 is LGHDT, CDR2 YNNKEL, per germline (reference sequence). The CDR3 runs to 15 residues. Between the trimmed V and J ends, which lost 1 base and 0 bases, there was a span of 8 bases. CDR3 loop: CASSQGAGSTDTQYF. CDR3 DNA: TGTGCCAGCAGCCAAGGGGCGGGAAGCACAGATACGCAGTATTTT.

CDR3 region: CASSQEREGAPLHF. Here the CDR3 DNA reads TGCGCCAGCAGCCAAGAACGGGAGGGGGCACCCCTCCACTTT. The genes are TRBV4-3 and TRBJ1-6, with a tentative D call TRBD1 (6 bases). Per the germline V gene, CDR1 is LGHNA and CDR2 is YSLEER. The CDR3 loop spans 14 amino acids. Trimming shortened V by 0 bases and J by 11 bases, and 11 bases separated the two germline ends.

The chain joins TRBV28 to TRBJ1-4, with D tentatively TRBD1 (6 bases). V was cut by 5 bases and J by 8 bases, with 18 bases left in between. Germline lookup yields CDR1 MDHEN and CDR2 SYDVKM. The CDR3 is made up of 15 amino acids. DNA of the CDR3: TGTGCCAGCAGTGAGGGGGGGGCCCCCGGAGAAAAACTGTTTTTT. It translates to CASSEGGAPGEKLFF.

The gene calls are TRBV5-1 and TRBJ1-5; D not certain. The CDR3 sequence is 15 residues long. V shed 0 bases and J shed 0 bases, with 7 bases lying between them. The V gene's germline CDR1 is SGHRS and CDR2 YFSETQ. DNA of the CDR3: TGCGCCAGCAGCTTGGACAGCTCTAGCAATCAGCCCCAGCATTTT. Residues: CASSLDSSSNQPQHF.

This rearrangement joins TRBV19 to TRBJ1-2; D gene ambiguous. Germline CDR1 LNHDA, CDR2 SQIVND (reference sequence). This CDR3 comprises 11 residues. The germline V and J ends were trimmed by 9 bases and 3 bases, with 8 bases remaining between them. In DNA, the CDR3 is TGTGCCAGCCGGGTGGACTATGGCTACACCTTC. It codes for CASRVDYGYTF.

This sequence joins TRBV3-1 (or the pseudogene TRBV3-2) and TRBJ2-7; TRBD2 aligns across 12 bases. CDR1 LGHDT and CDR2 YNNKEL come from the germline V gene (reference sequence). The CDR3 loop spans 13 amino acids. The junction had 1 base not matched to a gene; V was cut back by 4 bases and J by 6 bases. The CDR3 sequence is CASSLGLAGEQYF. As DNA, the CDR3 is TGTGCCAGCAGCCTGGGACTAGCGGGCGAGCAGTACTTC.

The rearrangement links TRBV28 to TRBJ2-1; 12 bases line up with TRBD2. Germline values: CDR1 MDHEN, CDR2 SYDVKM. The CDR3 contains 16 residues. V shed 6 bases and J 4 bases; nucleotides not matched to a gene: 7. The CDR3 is CASSLTSGSHYNEQFF. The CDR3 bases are TGTGCCAGCAGCCTGACTAGCGGGAGTCATTACAATGAGCAGTTCTTC.

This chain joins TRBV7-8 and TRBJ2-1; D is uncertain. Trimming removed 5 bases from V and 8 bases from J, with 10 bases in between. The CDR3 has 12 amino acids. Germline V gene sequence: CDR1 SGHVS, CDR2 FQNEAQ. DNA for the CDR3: TGTGCCAGCAGCCAAGTTGAGGATGAGCAGTTCTTC. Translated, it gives CASSQVEDEQFF. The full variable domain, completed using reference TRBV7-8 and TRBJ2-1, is GAGVSQSPRYKVAKRGQDVALRCDPISGHVSLFWYQQALGQGPEFLTYFQNEAQLDKSGLPSDRFFAERPEGSVSTLKIQRTQQEDSAVYLCASSQVEDEQFFGPGTRLTVL.

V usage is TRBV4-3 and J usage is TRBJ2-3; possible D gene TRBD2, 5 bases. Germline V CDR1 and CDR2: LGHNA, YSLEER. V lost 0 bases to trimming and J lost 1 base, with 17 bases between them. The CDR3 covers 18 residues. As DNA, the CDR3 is TGCGCCAGCAGCCAAGATCAGTGGAAAGGAGGAGGCACAGATACGCAGTATTTT. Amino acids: CASSQDQWKGGGTDTQYF.